A selection of T cell receptor beta chains follows, all from one sample in a study of cytomegalovirus exposure and HLA in healthy donors. The method was immunoSEQ multiplex PCR; TCRdb's version includes in-frame clones alone and lacks a portion of them. The repertoire holds some 30,000 clones, with around two fifths as singletons. Sequenced: PBMCs. These receptors originate from a woman aged 50 to 60 in good health and CMV-seronegative. CDR3s include the opening cysteine and the closing phenylalanine or tryptophan.

v_gene: TRBV4-1; CDR3aa: CASSRPEVPGSGNTIYF
v_gene: TRBV7-6; CDR3aa: CASSPGEYTDTQYF
v_gene: TRBV11-3; CDR3aa: CASSLRSGQSSEQYF
v_gene: TRBV30; CDR3aa: CAWSVTVDGYTF
v_gene: TRBV10-3; CDR3aa: CAISESINVRGDSPLHF
v_gene: TRBV11-2; CDR3aa: CASSRGQGGSPLHF
v_gene: TRBV7-9; CDR3aa: CASSVAGRPETQYF
v_gene: TRBV18; CDR3aa: CASSPPASGHEQYF
v_gene: TRBV6-5; CDR3aa: CASSYQLTSSYNEQFF
v_gene: TRBV5-6; CDR3aa: CASSYGLGTGELFF
v_gene: TRBV25-1; CDR3aa: CASRPGSIYGYTF
v_gene: TRBV21-1; CDR3aa: CASSFYEQYF
v_gene: TRBV19; CDR3aa: CASTGGTTRKNTEAFF
v_gene: TRBV5-1; CDR3aa: CASSLDSLAGTNTGELFF
v_gene: TRBV5-1; CDR3aa: CASSARDRGPTDTQYF
v_gene: TRBV7-2; CDR3aa: CASSLVGGVANEAFF
v_gene: TRBV5-1; CDR3aa: CASSSGTSGGARETQYF
v_gene: TRBV7-9; CDR3aa: CASSFTGSTDTQYF
v_gene: TRBV30; CDR3aa: CAWSLSTGELFF
v_gene: TRBV7-9; CDR3aa: CASSSPGAGGDYGYTF
v_gene: TRBV30; CDR3aa: CACIPGQGLVLETQYF
v_gene: TRBV27; CDR3aa: CASSLSLAGANNEQFF
v_gene: TRBV7-9; CDR3aa: CASSPQGIDYNEQFF
v_gene: TRBV4-2; CDR3aa: CASSPSSGRSSYEQYF
v_gene: TRBV7-2; CDR3aa: CASSFGVLGGSYNEQFF
v_gene: TRBV7-2; CDR3aa: CASSFVGEGYGYTF
v_gene: TRBV5-1; CDR3aa: CASSLGQGGEAFF
v_gene: TRBV27; CDR3aa: CASSLSQSLSDSSEAFF
v_gene: TRBV19; CDR3aa: CASNDRAAEAFF
v_gene: TRBV7-2; CDR3aa: CASSQASQSYNEQFF
v_gene: TRBV7-9; CDR3aa: CASSTSGTGYSEQFF
v_gene: TRBV9; CDR3aa: CASSPRGSGRAPYNEQFF
v_gene: TRBV9; CDR3aa: CASSPRSVQGLKETQYF
v_gene: TRBV19; CDR3aa: CASSTGLAGGAGELFF
v_gene: TRBV19; CDR3aa: CASSIFRSGGQNTEAFF
v_gene: TRBV2; CDR3aa: CASSFTDTQYF
v_gene: TRBV29-1; CDR3aa: CSVEEGASGGGGETQYF
v_gene: TRBV6-5; CDR3aa: CASRRGQGGYGYTF
v_gene: TRBV5-1; CDR3aa: CASSPSGMETQYF
v_gene: TRBV11-2; CDR3aa: CASSTYRDRGYEQYF
v_gene: TRBV6-6; CDR3aa: CASSYATSGTDTQYF
v_gene: TRBV13; CDR3aa: CASSYDRGGTEAFF
v_gene: TRBV7-9; CDR3aa: CSSSLGETGILSGANVLTF
v_gene: TRBV5-4; CDR3aa: CASSIGTSGETQYF
v_gene: TRBV11-2; CDR3aa: CASSLVPRQGRTNEQFF
v_gene: TRBV15; CDR3aa: CATSRDYVSQETQYF
v_gene: TRBV28; CDR3aa: CASSSPGGRGSTDTQYF
v_gene: TRBV9; CDR3aa: CASSVGAPRGNTEAFF
v_gene: TRBV5-5; CDR3aa: CASSPLNLQETQYF
v_gene: TRBV30; CDR3aa: CAWRGGGGGELFF
v_gene: TRBV5-5; CDR3aa: CASSLVRGGSGNTIYF
v_gene: TRBV18; CDR3aa: CASSRSSGRDEQFF
v_gene: TRBV2; CDR3aa: CASSGGGRQPQHF